This T cell receptor (beta chain) is from a study of graft-versus-host responses after intestinal transplantation. Turning to this clone: Antigen unknown.

The study's findings and limits: Graft-donor T cell macrochimerism in patients accompanied high graft-versus-host to host-versus-graft clonal ratios in allografts. The recipient marrow held GvH clones, and some of them showed up first in ileum or blood. HvG clone declines early post-transplant were associated with peak circulating GvH levels.

Profiling relied on immunoSEQ multiplex PCR, and the TCRdb table lists in-frame clones only, not all of them. Among some 48,000 clones listed, around 84% were seen once. The clonotype originates from a human donor who was the organ donor for an intestinal transplant. The source was unstimulated CD4+ T cells sorted from spleen or lymph node cells, collected before transplant.

The CDR3: CASSQDYSSGLRAETQYF. Written as DNA, the CDR3 is TGTGCCAGCAGCCAAGATTATTCTAGCGGCCTACGGGCAGAGACCCAGTACTTC. The rearrangement uses TRBV4-2 and TRBJ2-5, with 7 nucleotides matching TRBD2. This CDR3 is 18 amino acids long. The ends lost 0 bases at V and 4 bases at J; junction bases unmatched: 14. Germline V CDR1 and CDR2: LGHNA, YNFKEQ.